These T cell receptor beta chains were read from a single sample in a study of blood T cell repertoires in COVID-19. The repertoire was sequenced with immunoSEQ multiplex PCR; TCRdb's copy has only in-frame clones and lacks some. The sample carries about 75,000 clones, roughly 78% recorded once. The sequencing input was peripheral blood. Every receptor here comes from a woman older than 75 with active or convalescent COVID-19. The CDR3 runs from the conserved cysteine through the conserved F or W. The D gene is left open where the match is weak. Clone size is given for some rows only: seen once, a few or many times, or a class if the clone is expanded.

.	TRBJ1-5	TRBD1	TRBV28	TGTGCCAGCATCCCCGCGACAGGGGGAAATCAGCCCCAGCATTTT	CASIPATGGNQPQHF
.	TRBJ1-4	.	TRBV7-2	TGTGCCAGCAGCTTGCCGAACGAGCATGAAAAACTGTTTTTT	CASSLPNEHEKLFF
.	TRBJ2-4	.	TRBV7-9	TGTGCCAGCAGCTTAGTAGGGGTTGGAGCCAAAAACATTCAGTACTTC	CASSLVGVGAKNIQYF
.	TRBJ2-3	TRBD1	TRBV4-3	TGCGCCAGCAGCCAGCTCAGGGGGCGGGCAGATACGCAGTATTTT	CASSQLRGRADTQYF
.	TRBJ1-2	TRBD1	TRBV3-1/TRBV3-2	TGTGCCAGCAGCCCCGAGACAGGGTTTCGTAACTATGGCTACACCTTC	CASSPETGFRNYGYTF
.	TRBJ2-5	.	TRBV7-2	TGTGCCAGCAGCTCTCCTCTTGGGCTACACCAAGAGACCCAGTACTTC	CASSSPLGLHQETQYF
.	TRBJ2-2	.	TRBV19	TGTGCCAGTAGTATATTACTAGTAACGGAGTTCGGGGAGCTGTTTTTT	CASSILLVTEFGELFF
.	TRBJ1-3	.	TRBV19	TGTGCCAGTAGCGAGTACAGGGTCTCTGGAAACACCATATATTTT	CASSEYRVSGNTIYF
few	TRBJ1-4	.	TRBV7-2	TGTGCCAGCAGCTTAGAGGGCAGGGGTTTCATAAGTACTAATGAAAAACTGTTTTTT	CASSLEGRGFISTNEKLFF
few	TRBJ2-7	TRBD1	TRBV2	TGTGCCAGCAGTCCACCGGGACAGGGGAAGGGGGAGCAGTACTTC	CASSPPGQGKGEQYF
.	TRBJ2-7	TRBD1	TRBV2	TGTGCCAGTGACAGGGAACACTACGAGCAGTACTTC	CASDREHYEQYF
.	TRBJ2-7	.	TRBV28	TGTGCCAGTACGCAGGGTGTCTCCTACGAGCAGTACTTC	CASTQGVSYEQYF
.	TRBJ2-7	TRBD2	TRBV6-5	TGTGCCAGCGGGATTGGCGGGAGGCTCGAGCAGTACTTC	CASGIGGRLEQYF
once	TRBJ1-1	.	TRBV7-9	TGTGCCAGCAGCCGAGGGGGACCACCGTTTAACACTGAAGCTTTCTTT	CASSRGGPPFNTEAFF
few	TRBJ1-1	.	TRBV2	TGTGCCAGCAGCACCATCGGGGGGGGCACTGAAGCTTTCTTT	CASSTIGGGTEAFF
few	TRBJ2-3	TRBD1	TRBV18	TGTGCCAGCTCACCCCGGACAGGGTCTCGCACAGATACGCAGTATTTT	CASSPRTGSRTDTQYF
.	TRBJ2-5	.	TRBV10-2	TGCGCCAGCAGCCAAGCGGGAGAGACCCAGTACTTC	CASSQAGETQYF
.	TRBJ1-2	.	TRBV7-2	TGTGCCAGCAGCTTAGTCGGAGGGAGACGTTCCCGGGACTATGGCTACACCTTC	CASSLVGGRRSRDYGYTF
.	TRBJ1-1	TRBD1	TRBV5-1	TGCGCCAGCAGCTTGGAGACAGGGTCAGCGAACAGTGAAGCTTTCTTT	CASSLETGSANSEAFF
.	TRBJ2-3	TRBD2	TRBV5-1	TGCGCCAGCAGCCGGAGCGGGGAAAGCACAGATACGCAGTATTTT	CASSRSGESTDTQYF
once	TRBJ2-7	TRBD2	TRBV5-5	TGTGCCAGCAGCCTGACTAGCGGGGTTGAGTACGAGCAGTACTTC	CASSLTSGVEYEQYF
many	TRBJ2-7	.	TRBV19	TGTGCCAGTGGCCTAGCGTTCGGCTACGAGCAGTACTTC	CASGLAFGYEQYF
.	TRBJ1-3	TRBD1	TRBV5-1	TGCGCCAGCAGCCCCGGGACAGCTGCCTCTGGAAACACCATATATTTT	CASSPGTAASGNTIYF
.	TRBJ1-5	.	TRBV6-2/TRBV6-3	TGTGCCAGCAGTTACTCGTCCAGGGCTAATCAGCCCCAGCATTTT	CASSYSSRANQPQHF
.	TRBJ2-7	.	TRBV5-1	TGCGCCAGCAGCTTGGGAGGGACCTACGAGCAGTACTTC	CASSLGGTYEQYF
.	TRBJ1-1	.	TRBV12-3/TRBV12-4	TGTGCCAGCAGTTTACGGAACACTGAAGCTTTCTTT	CASSLRNTEAFF
few	TRBJ2-7	TRBD1	TRBV7-9	TGTGCCAGCAGCGGGGACAGGGGTGGAAAGGAGCAGTACTTC	CASSGDRGGKEQYF
.	TRBJ2-3	.	TRBV7-2	TGTGCCAGCATTGTAGATCCTGCCTACACAGATACGCAGTATTTT	CASIVDPAYTDTQYF
.	TRBJ2-3	TRBD2	TRBV25-1	TGTGCCAGCAGTGACCGCAGACTAGCGAGTAGCACAGATACGCAGTATTTT	CASSDRRLASSTDTQYF
.	TRBJ1-3	.	TRBV10-3	TGTGCCATCAGTGCAGGGCTCACTGGAAACACCATATATTTT	CAISAGLTGNTIYF
.	TRBJ1-5	.	TRBV19	TGTGCCAGTAGTGTCAGGGTTGATCAGCCCCAGCATTTT	CASSVRVDQPQHF
.	TRBJ2-7	.	TRBV7-8	TGTGCCAGCAGCCGGAGCGCACCCTACGAGCAGTACTTC	CASSRSAPYEQYF
.	TRBJ2-2	TRBD2	TRBV5-1	TGCGCCAGCAGCAGCGGGACGTATTCCGGGGAGCTGTTTTTT	CASSSGTYSGELFF
once	TRBJ2-1	.	TRBV4-1	TGCGCCAGCAGCCAAGTCCGGGTCAGCTCCTACAATGAGCAGTTCTTC	CASSQVRVSSYNEQFF
.	TRBJ1-2	TRBD1	TRBV11-2	TGTGCCAGCACCGAAGACTACAGGGGCGGCTACACCTTC	CASTEDYRGGYTF
once	TRBJ1-3	TRBD1	TRBV7-2	TGTGCCAGCAGCTTAGGCGGGACAGCGGTAGCTGGAAACACCATATATTTT	CASSLGGTAVAGNTIYF
once	TRBJ1-5	TRBD1	TRBV6-2/TRBV6-3	TGTGCCAGCAGCCCCGACAGGGCGGGTCAGCCCCAGCATTTT	CASSPDRAGQPQHF
.	TRBJ2-7	TRBD2	TRBV6-5	TGTGCCAGCAGTTACCTACGGACTAGCGCCCCCTACGAGCAGTACTTC	CASSYLRTSAPYEQYF
.	TRBJ1-1	TRBD1	TRBV5-5	TGTGCCAGCAGCTTGGTCACAGGGGGCTTCGACACTGAAGCTTTCTTT	CASSLVTGGFDTEAFF
.	TRBJ1-5	.	TRBV28	TGTGCCAGCATCCCGGGGTGGGGAGGCAATCAGCCCCAGCATTTT	CASIPGWGGNQPQHF
once	TRBJ2-2	TRBD1	TRBV11-2	TGTGCCAGCAGCTCAAATACCGGGACAGGGATGATCGGGGAGCTGTTTTTT	CASSSNTGTGMIGELFF
.	TRBJ1-1	.	TRBV7-2	TGTGCCAGCAGCACCGACAGGGAAGCTTTCTTT	CASSTDREAFF
.	TRBJ1-4	.	TRBV23-1	TGCGCCAGCAGCCCCCCAGGGGTCATACGTGAAAAACTGTTTTTT	CASSPPGVIREKLFF
once	TRBJ2-7	TRBD1	TRBV4-2	TGTGCCAGCAGCCAAGAGGGACAGGGAACTTACGAGCAGTACTTC	CASSQEGQGTYEQYF
few	TRBJ1-5	.	TRBV28	TGTGCCAGCAGTCCCCGGGGGGCTGGGGGAGGCGGACAGCCCCAGCATTTT	CASSPRGAGGGGQPQHF
.	TRBJ1-2	.	TRBV6-6	TGTGCCAGCAGTCAAGGACAGAACCTTAACTATGGCTACACCTTC	CASSQGQNLNYGYTF
.	TRBJ2-3	TRBD2	TRBV4-1	TGCGCCAGCAGCCAAAGACACGGGGGGGCGACAGATACGCAGTATTTT	CASSQRHGGATDTQYF
few	TRBJ1-4	TRBD1	TRBV2	TGTGCCAGCAGTGTGGACAGGGGAAAAAGGGGACTGTTTTTT	CASSVDRGKRGLFF
.	TRBJ1-4	.	TRBV5-4	TGTGCCAGCAGCTTGGAGTTAACAGGGCGGGAAAAACTGTTTTTT	CASSLELTGREKLFF
.	TRBJ1-4	.	TRBV6-6	TGTGCCAGCAGTTACTCCCTCAAGCTTAATGAAAAACTGTTTTTT	CASSYSLKLNEKLFF